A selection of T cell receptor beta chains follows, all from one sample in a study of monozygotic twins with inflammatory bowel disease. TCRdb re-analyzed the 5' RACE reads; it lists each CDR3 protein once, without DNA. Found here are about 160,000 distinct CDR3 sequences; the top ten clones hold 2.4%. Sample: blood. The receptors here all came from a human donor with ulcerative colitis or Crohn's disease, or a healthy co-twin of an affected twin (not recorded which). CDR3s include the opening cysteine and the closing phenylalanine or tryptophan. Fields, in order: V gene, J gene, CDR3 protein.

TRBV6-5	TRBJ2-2	CASSYLGQGPTGELFF
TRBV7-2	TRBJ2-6	CASSLAPGQGNGANVLTF
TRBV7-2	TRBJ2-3	CASSLVSATDTQYF
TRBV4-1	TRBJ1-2	CASSPLFGQGAGYTF
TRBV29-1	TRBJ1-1	CSVEETGENTEAFF
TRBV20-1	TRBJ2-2	CSARDSGNIGELFF
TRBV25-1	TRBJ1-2	CASSENGNDGYTF
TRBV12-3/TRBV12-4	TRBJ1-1	CASRTAQNTEAFF
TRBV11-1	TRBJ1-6	CASSLVTGGNSPLHF
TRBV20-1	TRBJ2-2	CSAPSGGPGELFF
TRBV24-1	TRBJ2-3	CAISDLRLATDTQYF
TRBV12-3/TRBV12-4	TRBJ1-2	CASSFRTGDRYGYTF
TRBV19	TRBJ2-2	CASSSDPARELFF
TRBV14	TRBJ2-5	CASSQEASGDPKTQYF
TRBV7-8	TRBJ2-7	CASSLARGQWGEQYF
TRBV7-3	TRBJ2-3	CASSLDRASTDTQYF
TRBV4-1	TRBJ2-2	CASSQVPANTGELFF
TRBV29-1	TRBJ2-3	CSVGPGGTDTQYF
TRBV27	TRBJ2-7	CASSLSALYEQYF
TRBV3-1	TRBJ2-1	CASSQDRGSEYNEQFF
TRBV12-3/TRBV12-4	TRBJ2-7	CASSPMPQGFYEQYF
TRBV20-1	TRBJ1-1	CSARLGQGANEAFF
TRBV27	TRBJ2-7	CASSLSPQPAGGYEQYF
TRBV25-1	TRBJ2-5	CASSVTDTQETQYF
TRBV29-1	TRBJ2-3	CSVVQVRGTDTQYF
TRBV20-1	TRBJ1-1	CSAGQGAGVNTEAFF
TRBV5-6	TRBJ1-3	CASSPYGGGPGNTIYF
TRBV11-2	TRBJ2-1	CASSPTSEYNEQFF
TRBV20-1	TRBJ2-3	CSALDPSGGASDTQYF
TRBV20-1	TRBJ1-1	CSASGGTMNTEAFF
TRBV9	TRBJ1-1	CASSAGPITGNTEAFF
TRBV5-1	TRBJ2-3	CASSFPSTDTQYF
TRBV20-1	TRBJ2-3	CSARPQDRLTDTQYF
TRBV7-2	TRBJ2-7	CASSLIRETDEQYF
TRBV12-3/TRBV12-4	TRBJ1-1	CASRQVTEAFF
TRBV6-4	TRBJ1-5	CASSDTAENQPQHF
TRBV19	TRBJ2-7	CASSIGLDTIYEQYF
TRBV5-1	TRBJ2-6	CASSQGTFVSGANVLTF
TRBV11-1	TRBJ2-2	CASSLGGAITGELFF
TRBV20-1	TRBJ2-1	CSATTVGSGSVYNEQFF
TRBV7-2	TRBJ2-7	CASSPPVGLDYYEQYF
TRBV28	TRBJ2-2	CASSLVGAGELCF
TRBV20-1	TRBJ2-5	CSARVLASRGDQYF
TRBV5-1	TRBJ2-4	CASASTPDTLAKNIQYF
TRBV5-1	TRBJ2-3	CASSLGATDAQYF
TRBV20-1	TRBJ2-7	CSARELAEGSYEQYF
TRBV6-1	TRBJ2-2	CASSGGQSTGELFF
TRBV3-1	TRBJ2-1	CASSRDSGRLGDNEQFF
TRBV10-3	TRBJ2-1	CAIKTGGPYNEQFF
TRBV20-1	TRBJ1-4	CSAVYETGLGNEKLFF
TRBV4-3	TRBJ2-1	CASSQDRGGIYNEQFF
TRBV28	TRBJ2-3	CASSQLAGVVTDTQYF
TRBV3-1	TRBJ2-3	CASSQEGTSGGSTDTQYF
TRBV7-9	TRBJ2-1	CASSLWVSYNEQFF
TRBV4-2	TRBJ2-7	CASSQVQRGGYEQYF
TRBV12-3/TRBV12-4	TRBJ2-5	CASSLRADQETQYF
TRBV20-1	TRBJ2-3	CSRPRLAGGLDTQYF